This TCR beta chain was recovered during a study of cytomegalovirus exposure and HLA in healthy donors. For the study at large: In a previous analysis, approximately 110 million unique TCR beta sequences were found from 150 million to 200 million T cells. Genotyping showed 81% of 398 donors falling in the Caucasian-associated ancestry cluster. General study findings and limits: Among donors in an Asian-associated ancestry cluster, a later analysis reportedly found fewer N-insertions than the approximately 700-donor mean.

In the case of this clone: What it recognizes is unknown.

With 60 Vbeta and 13 Jbeta primers, the PCR was carried out. TCRdb's table, derived via immunoSEQ multiplex PCR, lists solely in-frame clones and lacks some. The profile covers some 180,000 clones, with over 80% appearing a single time and about 1.4% taken by the ten largest. Sequencing was done on a sample of PBMCs. The TCR was taken from a girl aged 10 to 17 in good health and CMV-seropositive.

The chain's CDR3 is CSASITDTQYF. In DNA, the CDR3 is TGCAGTGCTAGTATTACAGATACGCAGTATTTT. The chain joins TRBV20-1 to TRBJ2-3; no clear D gene. V lost 3 bases, J lost 3 bases, and 4 bases lay in between. From germline, CDR1 is DFQATT and CDR2 SNEGSKA (reference sequence). The CDR3 has 11 residues.